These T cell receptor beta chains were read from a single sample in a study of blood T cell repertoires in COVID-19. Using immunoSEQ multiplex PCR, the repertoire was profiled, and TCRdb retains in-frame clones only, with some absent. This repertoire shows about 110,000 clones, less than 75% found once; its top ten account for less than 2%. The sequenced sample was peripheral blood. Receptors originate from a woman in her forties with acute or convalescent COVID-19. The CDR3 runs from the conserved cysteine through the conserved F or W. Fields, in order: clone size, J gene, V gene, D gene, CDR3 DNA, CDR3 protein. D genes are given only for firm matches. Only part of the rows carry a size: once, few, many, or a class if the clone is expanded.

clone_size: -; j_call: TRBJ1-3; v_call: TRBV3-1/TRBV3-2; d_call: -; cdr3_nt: TGTGCCAGCAGCCCGGGGGGTTCTGGAAACACCATATATTTT; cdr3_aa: CASSPGGSGNTIYF
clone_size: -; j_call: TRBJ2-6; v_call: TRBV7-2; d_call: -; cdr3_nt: TGTGCCAGCAGGCCGGGTGTGGGGGCCAACGTCCTGACTTTC; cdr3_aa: CASRPGVGANVLTF
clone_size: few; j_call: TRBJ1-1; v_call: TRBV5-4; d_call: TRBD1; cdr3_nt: TGTGCCAGCAGCTTCCCTAGTGGGACAGAGAACACTGAAGCTTTCTTT; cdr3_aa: CASSFPSGTENTEAFF
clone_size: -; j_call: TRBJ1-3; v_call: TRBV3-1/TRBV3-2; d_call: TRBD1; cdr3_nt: TGTGCCAGCAGCCTCCACACAGGGGGAGGAAACACCATATATTTT; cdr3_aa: CASSLHTGGGNTIYF
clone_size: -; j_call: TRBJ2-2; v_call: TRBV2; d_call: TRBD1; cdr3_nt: TGTGCCAGCCGGGGACAGGGAAACACCGGGGAGCTGTTTTTT; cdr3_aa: CASRGQGNTGELFF
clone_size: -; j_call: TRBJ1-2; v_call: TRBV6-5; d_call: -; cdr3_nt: TGTGCCAGCAGCGCAGGGGCCAACTATGGCTACACCTTC; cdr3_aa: CASSAGANYGYTF
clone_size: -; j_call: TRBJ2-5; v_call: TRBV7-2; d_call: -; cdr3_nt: TGTGCCAGCAGCTCCCAGACAGGACAAGAGACCCAGTACTTC; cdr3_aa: CASSSQTGQETQYF
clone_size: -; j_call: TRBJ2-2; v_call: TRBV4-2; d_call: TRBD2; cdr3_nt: TGTGCCAGCAGCCCGGGGGGGACGAACACCGGGGAGCTGTTTTTT; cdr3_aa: CASSPGGTNTGELFF
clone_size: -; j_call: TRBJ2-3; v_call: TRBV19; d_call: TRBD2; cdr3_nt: TGTGCCAGTAGTATTGGCCTGGGGGGGTTGGATACGCAGTATTTT; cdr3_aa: CASSIGLGGLDTQYF
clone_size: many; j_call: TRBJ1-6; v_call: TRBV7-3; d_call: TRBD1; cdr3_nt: TGTGCCAGCAGCCCCGGGACAGCTAATTCACCCCTCCACTTT; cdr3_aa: CASSPGTANSPLHF
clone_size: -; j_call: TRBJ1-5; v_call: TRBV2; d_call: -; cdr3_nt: TGTGCCAGCAGTCAGGGTAAGGGCAATCAGCCCCAGCATTTT; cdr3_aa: CASSQGKGNQPQHF
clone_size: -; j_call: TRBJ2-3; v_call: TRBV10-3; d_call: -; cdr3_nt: TGTGCCATCAGTGAGTCTCTTAGGCAGGGCACAGATACGCAGTATTTT; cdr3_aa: CAISESLRQGTDTQYF
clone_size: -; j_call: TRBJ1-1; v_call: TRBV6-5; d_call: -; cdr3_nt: TGTGCCGGGCGGGCCCCCCTGGTGAACACTGAAGCTTTCTTT; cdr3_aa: CAGRAPLVNTEAFF
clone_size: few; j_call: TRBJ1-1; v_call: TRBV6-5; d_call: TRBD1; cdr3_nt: TGTGCCAGCAGTTCCCAGGGGGACCGGAACACTGAAGCTTTCTTT; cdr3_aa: CASSSQGDRNTEAFF